This T cell receptor beta chain was sequenced in a study of T cell responses to AZD1222 COVID-19 vaccine. As for the study in general: Some second doses came at about 4 weeks and others at about 12 weeks; these were pooled.

Using immunoSEQ multiplex PCR, the repertoire was profiled, and TCRdb retains in-frame clones only, with some absent. The sample yields 95,000 to 150,000 clones, around 91% seen once. The CDR3 length is 15 residues. V lost 1 base, J lost 0 bases, and 7 bases lay in between. Germline CDR1 and CDR2: LGHNA and YNFKEQ. Findings and limits, study-wide: Donor demographics were predominantly white British with a female majority; clonal diversity may be underestimated. Close to half of all spike-specific TCRs reportedly target regions of the variants that are unmutated.

A word on this clone: Its cognate antigen is unknown.

The clonotype was recovered from an adult in good health. The sequences come from peripheral blood, collected on day 0 of AZD1222 vaccination. The V call is TRBV4-2, the J call TRBJ1-5, with D hard to call. In nucleotides, the CDR3 is TGTGCCAGCAGCCAAGTCTTGCTTAGCAATCAGCCCCAGCATTTT. This gives the protein CASSQVLLSNQPQHF.